This T cell receptor (beta chain) comes out of a study of cytomegalovirus exposure and HLA in healthy donors. The data were produced by immunoSEQ multiplex PCR, yet TCRdb's version contains in-frame clones alone and is incomplete. The repertoire includes some 250,000 clones, around 90% of them detected once, and around 3.1% sits in the top ten. V shed 5 bases, J shed 0 bases, and the junction held 6 bases outside the gene matches. Germline V gene sequence: CDR1 SGHRS, CDR2 YFSETQ. The CDR3 has 16 residues. The study, taken as a whole, reports: Researchers reported that three CMV-associated chains were confirmed in vitro as CMV antigen-specific. The study labeled more than 150 TCR beta chains cytomegalovirus-associated.

With respect to this clone: Its matching antigen is unknown.

Specimen: PBMCs. The clonotype comes from a woman aged 25-40 years in good health and CMV-seronegative. The rearrangement links TRBV5-1 to TRBJ2-3; 10 bases line up with TRBD2. The CDR3 region has the DNA TGCGCCAGCAGAAGGACTAGCGGTGCTAGCACAGATACGCAGTATTTT. The encoded protein is CASRRTSGASTDTQYF.